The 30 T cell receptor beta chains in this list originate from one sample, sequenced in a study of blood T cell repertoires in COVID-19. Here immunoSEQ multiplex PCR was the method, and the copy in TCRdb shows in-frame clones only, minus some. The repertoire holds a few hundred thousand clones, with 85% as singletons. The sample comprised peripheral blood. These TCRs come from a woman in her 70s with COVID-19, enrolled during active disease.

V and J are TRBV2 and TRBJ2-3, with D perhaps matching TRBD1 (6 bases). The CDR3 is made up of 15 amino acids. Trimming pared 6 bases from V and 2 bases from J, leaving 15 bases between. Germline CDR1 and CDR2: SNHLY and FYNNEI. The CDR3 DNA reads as TGTGCCAGCAGCCCGACAGGTTTATACACAGATACGCAGTATTTT. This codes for CASSPTGLYTDTQYF.

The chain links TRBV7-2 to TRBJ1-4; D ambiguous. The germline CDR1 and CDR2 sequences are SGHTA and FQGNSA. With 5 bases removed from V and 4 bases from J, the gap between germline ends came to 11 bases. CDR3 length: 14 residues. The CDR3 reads CASSQPGGNEKLFF. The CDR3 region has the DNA TGTGCCAGCAGCCAACCCGGAGGTAATGAAAAACTGTTTTTT.

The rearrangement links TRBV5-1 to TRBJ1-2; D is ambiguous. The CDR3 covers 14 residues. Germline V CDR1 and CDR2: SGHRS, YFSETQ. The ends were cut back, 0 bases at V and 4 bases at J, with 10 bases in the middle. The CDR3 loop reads CASSLAPDFYGYTF. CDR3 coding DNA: TGCGCCAGCAGCTTGGCCCCGGACTTCTATGGCTACACCTTC.

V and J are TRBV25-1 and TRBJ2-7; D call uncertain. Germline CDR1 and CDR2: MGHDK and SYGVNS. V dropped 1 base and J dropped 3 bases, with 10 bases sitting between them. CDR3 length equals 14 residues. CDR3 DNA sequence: TGTGCCAGCAGTGAATCGGGTAGCATCTACGAGCAGTACTTC. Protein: CASSESGSIYEQYF.

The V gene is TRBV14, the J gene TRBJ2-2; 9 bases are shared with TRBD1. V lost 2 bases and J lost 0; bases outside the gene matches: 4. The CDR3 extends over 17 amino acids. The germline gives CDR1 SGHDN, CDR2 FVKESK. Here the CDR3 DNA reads TGTGCCAGCAGCCAATTTAGGGACAGGGCGAACACCGGGGAGCTGTTTTTT. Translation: CASSQFRDRANTGELFF.

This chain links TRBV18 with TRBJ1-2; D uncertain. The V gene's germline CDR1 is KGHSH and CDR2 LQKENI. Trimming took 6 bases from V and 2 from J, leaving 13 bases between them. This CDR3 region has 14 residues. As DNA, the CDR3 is TGTGCCAGCTCTTTACCAGGCCTCAACTATGGCTACACCTTC. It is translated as CASSLPGLNYGYTF.

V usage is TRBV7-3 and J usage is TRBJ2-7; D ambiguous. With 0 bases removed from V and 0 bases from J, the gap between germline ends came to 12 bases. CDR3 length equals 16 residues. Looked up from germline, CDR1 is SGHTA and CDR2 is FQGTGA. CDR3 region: CASSLTVGAPSYEQYF. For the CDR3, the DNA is TGTGCCAGCAGCTTAACGGTTGGAGCACCCTCCTACGAGCAGTACTTC.

This chain's CDR3 is CSVAASGGSTGELFF. The CDR3, as DNA: TGCAGCGTTGCGGCCAGCGGGGGTTCCACCGGGGAGCTGTTTTTT. The V call is TRBV29-1, the J call TRBJ2-2, with 8 nucleotides matching TRBD2. J was trimmed by 4 bases and V by 4 bases; bases with no gene match: 8. The CDR3 runs to 15 residues. The germline V gene has CDR1 SQVTM and CDR2 ANQGSEA.

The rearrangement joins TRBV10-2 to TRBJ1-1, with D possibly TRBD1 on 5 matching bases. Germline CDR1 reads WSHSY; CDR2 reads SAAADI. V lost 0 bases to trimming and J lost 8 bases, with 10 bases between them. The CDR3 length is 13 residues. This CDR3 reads CASSESGGSEAFF. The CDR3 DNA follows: TGCGCCAGCAGTGAGTCTGGGGGGTCCGAAGCTTTCTTT.

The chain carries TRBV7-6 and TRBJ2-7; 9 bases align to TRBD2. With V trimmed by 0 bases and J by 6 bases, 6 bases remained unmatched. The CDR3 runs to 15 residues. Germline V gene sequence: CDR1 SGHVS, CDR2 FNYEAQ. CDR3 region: CASSLALAGGREQYF. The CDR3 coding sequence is TGTGCCAGCAGCTTAGCGCTTGCGGGGGGGCGCGAGCAGTACTTC.

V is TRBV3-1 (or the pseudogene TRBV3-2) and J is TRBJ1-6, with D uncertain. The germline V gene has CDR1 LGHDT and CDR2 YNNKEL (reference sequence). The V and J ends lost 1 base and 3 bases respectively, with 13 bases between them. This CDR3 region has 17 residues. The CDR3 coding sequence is TGTGCCAGCAGCCAAGGAGGTCTACGGTACTATAATTCACCCCTCCACTTT. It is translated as CASSQGGLRYYNSPLHF.

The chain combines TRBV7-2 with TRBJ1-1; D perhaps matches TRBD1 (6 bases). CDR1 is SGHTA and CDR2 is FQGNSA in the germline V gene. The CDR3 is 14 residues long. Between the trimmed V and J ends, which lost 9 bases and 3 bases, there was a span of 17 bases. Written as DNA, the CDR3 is TGTGCCAGTTGCTTGGGGGCTGTCGACACTGAAGCTTTCTTT. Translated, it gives CASCLGAVDTEAFF.

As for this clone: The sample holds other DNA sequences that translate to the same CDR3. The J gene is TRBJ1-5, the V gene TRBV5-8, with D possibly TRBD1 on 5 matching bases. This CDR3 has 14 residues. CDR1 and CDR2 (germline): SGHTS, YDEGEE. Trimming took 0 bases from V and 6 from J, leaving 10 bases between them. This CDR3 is CASSLAGGSQPQHF. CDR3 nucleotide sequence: TGTGCCAGCAGCTTGGCCGGGGGGAGTCAGCCCCAGCATTTT.

For the CDR3, the DNA is TGTGCCAGCAGACCTAATACCGGGACAGGGGAGAATTCACCCCTCCACTTT. Its protein product is CASRPNTGTGENSPLHF. V is TRBV27 and J is TRBJ1-6; 10 bases are a match to TRBD1. CDR1 is MNHEY and CDR2 is SMNVEV in the germline V gene (reference sequence). The CDR3 consists of 17 residues. Trimming at V came to 6 bases and at J to 7 bases, leaving 12 bases not matched to a gene.

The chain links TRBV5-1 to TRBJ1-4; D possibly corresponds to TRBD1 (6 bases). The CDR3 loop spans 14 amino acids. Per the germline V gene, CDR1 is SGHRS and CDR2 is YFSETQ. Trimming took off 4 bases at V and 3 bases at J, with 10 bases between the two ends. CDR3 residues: CASSVTGSNEKLFF. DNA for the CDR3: TGCGCCAGCAGCGTAACAGGGTCTAATGAAAAACTGTTTTTT.

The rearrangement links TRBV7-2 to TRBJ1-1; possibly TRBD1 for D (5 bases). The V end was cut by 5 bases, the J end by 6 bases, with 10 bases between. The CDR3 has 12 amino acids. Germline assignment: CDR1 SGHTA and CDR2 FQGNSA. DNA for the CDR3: TGTGCCAGCAGCGCAGGGTTCGCTGAAGCTTTCTTT. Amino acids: CASSAGFAEAFF. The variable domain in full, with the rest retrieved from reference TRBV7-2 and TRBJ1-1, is GAGVSQSPSNKVTEKGKDVELRCDPISGHTALYWYRQSLGQGLEFLIYFQGNSAPDKSGLPSDRFSAERTGGSVSTLTIQRTQQEDSAVYLCASSAGFAEAFFGQGTRLTVV.

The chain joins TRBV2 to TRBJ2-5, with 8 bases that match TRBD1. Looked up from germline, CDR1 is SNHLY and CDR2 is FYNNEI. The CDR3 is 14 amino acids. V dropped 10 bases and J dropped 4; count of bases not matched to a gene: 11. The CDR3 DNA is TGTGCCACCGAACAAGGACAGGGATCAGAGACCCAGTACTTC. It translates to CATEQGQGSETQYF.

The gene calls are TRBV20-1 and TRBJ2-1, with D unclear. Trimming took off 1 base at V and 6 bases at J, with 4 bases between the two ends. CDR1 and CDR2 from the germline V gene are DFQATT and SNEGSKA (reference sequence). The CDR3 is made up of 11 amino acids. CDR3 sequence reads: CSARAVNEQFF. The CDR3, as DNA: TGCAGTGCTAGAGCTGTCAATGAGCAGTTCTTC.

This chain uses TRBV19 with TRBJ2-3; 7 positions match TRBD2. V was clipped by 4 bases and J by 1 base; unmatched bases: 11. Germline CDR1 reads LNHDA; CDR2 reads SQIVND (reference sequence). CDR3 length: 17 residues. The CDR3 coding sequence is TGTGCCAGTAGTAACCCTTCGACTAGCAGGGGCACAGATACGCAGTATTTT. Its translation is CASSNPSTSRGTDTQYF.

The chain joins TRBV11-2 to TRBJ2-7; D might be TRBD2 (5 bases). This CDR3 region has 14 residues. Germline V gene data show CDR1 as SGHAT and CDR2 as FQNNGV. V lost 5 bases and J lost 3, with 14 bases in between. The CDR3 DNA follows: TGTGCCAGCAGCATCCTCGGGGAACACTACGAGCAGTACTTC. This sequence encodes CASSILGEHYEQYF.

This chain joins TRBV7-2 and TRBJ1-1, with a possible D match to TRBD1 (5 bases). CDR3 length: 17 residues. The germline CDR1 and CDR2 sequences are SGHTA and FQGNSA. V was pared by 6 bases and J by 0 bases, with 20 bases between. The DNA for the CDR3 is TGTGCCAGCAGTTTGTCCAGGGCCTCTAATATGAACACTGAAGCTTTCTTT. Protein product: CASSLSRASNMNTEAFF.

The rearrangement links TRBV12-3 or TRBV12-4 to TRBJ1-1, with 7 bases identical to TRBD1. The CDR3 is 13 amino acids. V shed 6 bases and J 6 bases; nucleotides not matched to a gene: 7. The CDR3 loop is CASRLTGTAEAFF. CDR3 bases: TGTGCCAGCAGACTTACCGGGACAGCTGAAGCTTTCTTT.

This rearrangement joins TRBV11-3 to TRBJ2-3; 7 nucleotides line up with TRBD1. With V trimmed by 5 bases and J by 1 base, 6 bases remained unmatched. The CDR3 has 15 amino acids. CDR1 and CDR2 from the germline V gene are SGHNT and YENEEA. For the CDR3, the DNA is TGTGCCAGCAGCCAGAGACAGGGAGGCACAGATACGCAGTATTTT. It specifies CASSQRQGGTDTQYF. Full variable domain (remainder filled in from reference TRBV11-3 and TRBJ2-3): EAGVVQSPRYKIIEKKQPVAFWCNPISGHNTLYWYLQNLGQGPELLIRYENEEAVDDSQLPKDRFSAERLKGVDSTLKIQPAELGDSAVYLCASSQRQGGTDTQYFGPGTRLTVL.

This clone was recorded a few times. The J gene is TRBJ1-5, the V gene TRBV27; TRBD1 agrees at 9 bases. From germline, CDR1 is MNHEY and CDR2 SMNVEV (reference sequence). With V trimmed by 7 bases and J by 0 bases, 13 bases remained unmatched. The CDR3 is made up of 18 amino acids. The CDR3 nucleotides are TGTGCCAGCACCTCTACGGACAGGGGAACTTATAGCAATCAGCCCCAGCATTTT. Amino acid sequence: CASTSTDRGTYSNQPQHF.

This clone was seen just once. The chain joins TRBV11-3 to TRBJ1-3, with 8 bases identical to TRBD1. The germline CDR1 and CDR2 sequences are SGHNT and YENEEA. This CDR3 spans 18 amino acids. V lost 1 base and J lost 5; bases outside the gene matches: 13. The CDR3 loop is CASSLATQGAQIRNTIYF. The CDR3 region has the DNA TGTGCCAGCAGCTTAGCGACCCAGGGGGCGCAGATCCGAAACACCATATATTTT.

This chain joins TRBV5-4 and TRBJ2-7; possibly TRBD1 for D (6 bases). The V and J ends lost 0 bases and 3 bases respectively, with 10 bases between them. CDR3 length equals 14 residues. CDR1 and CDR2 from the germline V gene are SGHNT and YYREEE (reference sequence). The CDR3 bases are TGTGCCAGCAGCTTGGGGACAGCCAACTACGAGCAGTACTTC. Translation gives CASSLGTANYEQYF.

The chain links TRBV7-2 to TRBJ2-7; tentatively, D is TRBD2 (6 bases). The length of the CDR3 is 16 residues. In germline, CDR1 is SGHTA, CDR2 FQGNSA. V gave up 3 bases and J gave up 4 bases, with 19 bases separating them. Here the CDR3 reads CASSFIPGGSIYEQYF. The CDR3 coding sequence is TGTGCCAGCAGCTTTATCCCCGGGGGATCCATTTACGAGCAGTACTTC.

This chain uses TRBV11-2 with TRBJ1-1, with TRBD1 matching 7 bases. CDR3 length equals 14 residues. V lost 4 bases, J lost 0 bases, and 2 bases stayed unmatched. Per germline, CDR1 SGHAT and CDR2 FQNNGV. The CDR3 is CASSSGQMNTEAFF. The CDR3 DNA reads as TGTGCCAGCAGCTCGGGACAGATGAACACTGAAGCTTTCTTT.

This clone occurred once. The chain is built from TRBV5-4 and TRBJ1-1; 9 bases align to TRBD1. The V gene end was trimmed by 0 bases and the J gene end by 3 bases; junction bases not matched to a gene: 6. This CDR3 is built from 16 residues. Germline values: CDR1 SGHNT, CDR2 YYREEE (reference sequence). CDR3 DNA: TGTGCCAGCAGCTTGGAAGACAGGGGGTTGTACACTGAAGCTTTCTTT. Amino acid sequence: CASSLEDRGLYTEAFF.

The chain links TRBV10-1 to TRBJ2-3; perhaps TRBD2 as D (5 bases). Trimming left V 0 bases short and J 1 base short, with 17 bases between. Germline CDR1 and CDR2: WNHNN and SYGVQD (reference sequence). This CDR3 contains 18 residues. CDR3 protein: CASSESSGVSPGTDTQYF. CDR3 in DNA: TGCGCCAGCAGTGAGTCGAGCGGAGTTAGTCCAGGCACAGATACGCAGTATTTT.